The 20 T cell receptor beta chains listed next were all sequenced from one sample in a study of blood T cell repertoires in COVID-19 (dated by TCRdb to 2020 to 2022). Receptor amplification or capture employed the immunoSEQ multiplex PCR assay. In TCRdb, the immuneACCESS table is reduced to in-frame sequences with V and J assigned. These tables do not hold every clone; where another copy was compared, an unresolved V gene accounts for under half, and the others remain unexplained. Present in this sample are about 70,000 clones, 70% to 90% of which were seen just once. Together, the top ten hold around 1.5% of the sample. The sample consisted of peripheral blood. The source of these receptors is a human donor in a cohort sampled during active COVID-19.

The chain couples TRBV5-1 to TRBJ1-6; 8 bases agree with TRBD1. With 3 bases clipped from V and 5 bases from J, the junction kept 7 bases outside the gene matches. Germline V gene lookup returns CDR1 SGHRS and CDR2 YFSETQ. The CDR3 extends over 16 amino acids. In DNA form, the CDR3 reads TGCGCCAGCAGCTGGAACCCGGGACAGGATAATTCACCCCTCCACTTT. Its translation: CASSWNPGQDNSPLHF.

CDR3 sequence (DNA): TGTGCCAGCAGCAACGGACAGGGCACAGATACGCAGTATTTT. It yields the protein CASSNGQGTDTQYF. The rearrangement links TRBV5-8 to TRBJ2-3, with 7 positions matching TRBD1. CDR3 length: 14 amino acids. In germline, CDR1 is SGHTS, CDR2 YDEGEE. The J segment lost 1 base and the V segment lost 4 bases, leaving 3 bases of the junction unmatched.

V and J are TRBV4-1 and TRBJ2-1, with TRBD2 matching over 7 bases. Germline lookup yields CDR1 MGHRA and CDR2 YSYEKL. Trimming cost V 1 base and J 3 bases; bases outside gene matches: 6. CDR3 size: 16 residues. DNA for the CDR3: TGCGCCAGCAGCCAAGGTCCGGGACTATTCTACAATGAGCAGTTCTTC. Its protein is CASSQGPGLFYNEQFF.

V is TRBV5-5 and J is TRBJ1-2; D call uncertain. Germline CDR1 is SGHKS and CDR2 is YYEKEE (reference sequence). Trimming shortened V by 0 bases and J by 0 bases, and 9 bases separated the two germline ends. The CDR3 is 15 amino acids. CDR3 protein: CASSLDTDTNYGYTF. DNA of the CDR3: TGTGCCAGCAGCTTGGATACCGACACTAACTATGGCTACACCTTC.

The chain combines TRBV11-2 with TRBJ2-3, with D maybe TRBD2 (7 bases). Germline values: CDR1 SGHAT, CDR2 FQNNGV. The germline V and J ends were trimmed by 5 bases and 0 bases, with 15 bases remaining between them. CDR3 length equals 16 residues. CDR3 nucleotides: TGTGCCAGCAGCCCCTTAGGGGGGGTTAGCACAGATACGCAGTATTTT. Translated, it gives CASSPLGGVSTDTQYF.

The V and J genes are TRBV2 and TRBJ2-2; maybe TRBD1 (6 bases). The CDR3 totals 14 residues. The V end was cut by 7 bases, the J end by 0 bases, with 9 bases between. Germline values: CDR1 SNHLY, CDR2 FYNNEI. The CDR3 is CASIRGSNTGELFF. The CDR3 DNA reads as TGTGCCAGCATCAGGGGTTCGAACACCGGGGAGCTGTTTTTT.

The chain uses TRBV6-6 and TRBJ1-5, with 8 bases matching TRBD1. The CDR3 is made up of 13 amino acids. Germline CDR1 is MNHNY and CDR2 is SVGAGI (reference sequence). The ends lost 7 bases at V and 5 bases at J; junction bases unmatched: 4. CDR3 amino acids: CASTLTGDQPQHF. The CDR3 DNA follows: TGTGCCAGCACCCTGACAGGGGATCAGCCCCAGCATTTT.

The chain has TRBV19 and TRBJ2-1, with 8 nucleotides matching TRBD2. Germline V CDR1 and CDR2: LNHDA, SQIVND (reference sequence). Trimming removed 8 bases from V and 4 bases from J; junction bases left unmatched: 16. CDR3 length: 17 residues. The CDR3 region has the DNA TGTGCCAGTGGACGAACGGGGCCGGGACTAGAATACAATGAGCAGTTCTTC. This codes for CASGRTGPGLEYNEQFF. The full variable domain, with the rest looked up from reference TRBV19 and TRBJ2-1, is DGGITQSPKYLFRKEGQNVTLSCEQNLNHDAMYWYRQDPGQGLRLIYYSQIVNDFQKGDIAEGYSVSREKKESFPLTVTSAQKNPTAFYLCASGRTGPGLEYNEQFFGPGTRLTVL.

CDR3 in DNA: TGTGCCAGCAGCCAAGGGGGGGGAGTCATAGCCAAAAACATTCAGTACTTC. This encodes CASSQGGGVIAKNIQYF. V and J are TRBV3-1 (or the pseudogene TRBV3-2) and TRBJ2-4; TRBD2 matches 7 bases. V was clipped by 1 base and J by 0 bases; unmatched bases: 6. The germline CDR1 and CDR2 sequences are LGHDT and YNNKEL (reference sequence). This CDR3 is 17 amino acids long.

The rearrangement uses TRBV27 and TRBJ2-7; 7 positions agree with TRBD1. V was clipped by 5 bases and J by 0 bases; unmatched bases: 7. The CDR3 sequence is 15 residues long. Germline lookup yields CDR1 MNHEY and CDR2 SMNVEV (reference sequence). CDR3 coding DNA: TGTGCCAGCAGTGTTGCGGCAGGGGGCTCCTACGAGCAGTACTTC. This codes for CASSVAAGGSYEQYF.

This chain links TRBV9 with TRBJ2-3; D unresolved. Germline V gene data show CDR1 as SGDLS and CDR2 as YYNGEE. This CDR3 has 12 amino acids. V lost 7 bases to trimming and J lost 2 bases, with 8 bases between them. CDR3 amino acids: CASSQNTDTQYF. DNA of the CDR3: TGTGCCAGCTCCCAGAACACAGATACGCAGTATTTT.

The chain uses TRBV6-5 and TRBJ1-2; tentative D call: TRBD1 (5 bases). Germline loops: CDR1 MNHEY, CDR2 SVGAGI. This CDR3 region has 14 residues. Trimming removed 6 bases from V and 4 bases from J, with 15 bases in between. CDR3 sequence reads: CASRPLGGGYGYTF. Here the CDR3 DNA reads TGTGCCAGCAGGCCCCTGGGGGGGGGCTATGGCTACACCTTC.

V is TRBV5-4 and J is TRBJ2-1; the D gene is possibly TRBD1 (5 bases). Trimming left V 1 base short and J 0 bases short, with 8 bases between. The CDR3 contains 15 residues. Germline loops: CDR1 SGHNT, CDR2 YYREEE (reference sequence). CDR3 sequence (DNA): TGTGCCAGCAGCTTGTCTCAGGGCTCCTACAATGAGCAGTTCTTC. Protein: CASSLSQGSYNEQFF.

The V call is TRBV2, the J call TRBJ2-3, with TRBD2 identical over 7 bases. The CDR3 runs 16 residues. Trimming at V came to 3 bases and at J to 5 bases, leaving 11 bases not matched to a gene. Germline CDR1 SNHLY, CDR2 FYNNEI. CDR3 DNA sequence: TGTGCCAGCAGTGATCGCGGGAGCTCCGTGGGAGATACGCAGTATTTT. Protein: CASSDRGSSVGDTQYF.

The gene calls are TRBV29-1 and TRBJ1-1; tentative D call: TRBD1 (6 bases). Germline values: CDR1 SQVTM, CDR2 ANQGSEA. V gave up 4 bases and J gave up 1 base, with 10 bases separating them. This CDR3 spans 13 amino acids. As DNA, the CDR3 is TGCAGCGTTGGGCTACAGGGGAACACTGAAGCTTTCTTT. Protein sequence: CSVGLQGNTEAFF.

This clone was counted a single time. This rearrangement joins TRBV28 to TRBJ2-7; TRBD2 matches 12 bases. The CDR3 is 15 residues long. J was trimmed by 4 bases and V by 6 bases; bases with no gene match: 7. From germline, CDR1 is MDHEN and CDR2 SYDVKM. CDR3 in amino acids: CASRPTSGSQYEQYF. The CDR3 DNA follows: TGTGCCAGCAGACCGACTAGCGGGAGTCAGTACGAGCAGTACTTC. The entire variable domain, with the rest obtained from reference TRBV28 and TRBJ2-7, is as follows: DVKVTQSSRYLVKRTGEKVFLECVQDMDHENMFWYRQDPGLGLRLIYFSYDVKMKEKGDIPEGYSVSREKKERFSLILESASTNQTSMYLCASRPTSGSQYEQYFGPGTRLTVT.

This clone was found once. The genes are TRBV7-2 and TRBJ2-1; 7 bases map to TRBD2. The trim removed 6 bases at V and 9 bases at J, leaving 11 bases unmatched. Germline-derived CDR1 and CDR2 are SGHTA and FQGNSA. The CDR3 contains 14 residues. The CDR3 sequence is CASRSSGKVAEQFF. The CDR3 nucleotides read TGTGCCAGCAGGTCCAGCGGGAAGGTTGCTGAGCAGTTCTTC.

V gene TRBV7-9 combines with J gene TRBJ2-7, with 7 bases fitting TRBD1. V was clipped by 4 bases and J by 3 bases; unmatched bases: 6. This CDR3 is built from 14 residues. From germline, CDR1 is SEHNR and CDR2 FQNEAQ (reference sequence). CDR3 amino acids: CASSWEAGGYEQYV. The CDR3 DNA follows: TGTGCCAGCAGCTGGGAAGCAGGGGGCTACGAGCAGTACGTC.

Concerning this clone: The same CDR3 also results from other DNA sequences found in this sample. V usage is TRBV18 and J usage is TRBJ2-7, with D uncertain. Trimming cost V 0 bases and J 4 bases, with 10 bases left between them. This CDR3 contains 14 residues. Looked up from germline, CDR1 is KGHSH and CDR2 is LQKENI. In DNA form, the CDR3 reads TGTGCCAGCTCACCACCGCGAGGTCTTTACGAGCAGTACTTC. Protein: CASSPPRGLYEQYF.

Only one count was recorded for this clone. The chain couples TRBV4-2 to TRBJ2-6; 7 bases are shared with TRBD1. Germline V lookup: CDR1 LGHNA, CDR2 YNFKEQ. The CDR3 consists of 15 residues. V lost 1 base and J lost 10; bases outside the gene matches: 7. Here the CDR3 DNA reads TGTGCCAGCAGCCAAGGGGGGACAGACCTAAACGTCCTGACTTTC. Its translation: CASSQGGTDLNVLTF.